The 15 T cell receptor beta chains presented below share a single source sample, sequenced in a study of shared clonotypes between healthy human individuals. Profiling relied on immunoSEQ multiplex PCR, and the TCRdb table lists in-frame clones only, not all of them. This table has around 1,100,000 clones, around 77% appearing once. The material sequenced was memory CD4+ T cells from PBMCs. Documented subset: CD45RA-negative fraction. The receptors come from a man younger than 35 in good health. Some clones in this sample may be carry-over from other donors' samples.

The DNA of the CDR3 is TGCAGCGCCGGGACAGGGGGCCGGGGAGATACGCAGTATTTT. The encoded protein is CSAGTGGRGDTQYF. The chain recombines TRBV29-1 with TRBJ2-3; 12 positions match TRBD1. From germline, CDR1 is SQVTM and CDR2 ANQGSEA. The CDR3 has 14 amino acids. J gave up 5 bases and V 7 bases, and 7 bases lay outside the gene matches.

V usage is TRBV28 and J usage is TRBJ2-5, with 12 bases aligning to TRBD1. CDR3 length: 17 amino acids. Germline trimming cut 6 bases from V and 5 bases from J; bases unmatched to any gene: 13. CDR1 and CDR2 from the germline V gene are MDHEN and SYDVKM. CDR3 nucleotides: TGTGCCAGCAGCCCCCAGCCGGGACAGGGGGCCGGGGAGACCCAGTACTTC. Its protein product is CASSPQPGQGAGETQYF. The full variable domain, in which reference TRBV28 and TRBJ2-5 provide the parts outside the CDR3, is DVKVTQSSRYLVKRTGEKVFLECVQDMDHENMFWYRQDPGLGLRLIYFSYDVKMKEKGDIPEGYSVSREKKERFSLILESASTNQTSMYLCASSPQPGQGAGETQYFGPGTRLLVL.

This clone was found a few times. The chain carries TRBV6-1 and TRBJ2-1; D may be TRBD1 (5 bases). V lost 3 bases to trimming and J lost 2 bases, with 17 bases between them. This CDR3 comprises 17 residues. CDR1 and CDR2 from the germline V gene are MNHNS and SASEGT. The CDR3, as DNA: TGTGCCAGCAGTGAGTCCCACAGGTTAACGGCCTACAATGAGCAGTTCTTC. Residues: CASSESHRLTAYNEQFF.

CDR3 loop: CASSLAIMGQVNTEAFF. The CDR3 DNA sequence: TGTGCCAGCAGCTTAGCTATCATGGGACAGGTGAACACTGAAGCTTTCTTT. This chain joins TRBV7-6 and TRBJ1-1, with TRBD1 identical over 8 bases. Germline V gene sequence: CDR1 SGHVS, CDR2 FNYEAQ. J was trimmed by 0 bases and V by 0 bases; bases with no gene match: 6. The CDR3 extends over 17 amino acids.

This clone has more than one count but fewer than ten. V is TRBV19 and J is TRBJ1-3, with 8 bases matching TRBD1. Germline CDR1 LNHDA, CDR2 SQIVND (reference sequence). CDR3 length: 14 amino acids. Trimming cost V 6 bases and J 2 bases; bases outside gene matches: 3. CDR3 bases: TGTGCCAGTAGGGGGACAGGCCCTGGAAACACCATATATTTT. Translation: CASRGTGPGNTIYF.

About this clone itself: Different DNA sequences within this sample yield the same CDR3. This rearrangement joins TRBV27 to TRBJ1-2; D gene ambiguous. The CDR3 extends over 15 amino acids. V gave up 5 bases and J gave up 2 bases, with 15 bases separating them. Germline-derived CDR1 and CDR2 are MNHEY and SMNVEV (reference sequence). CDR3 sequence reads: CASSLGGGRNYGYTF. The DNA of the CDR3 is TGTGCCAGCAGTCTCGGCGGCGGACGCAACTATGGCTACACCTTC.

The V gene is TRBV4-3, the J gene TRBJ2-1, with D uncertain. The CDR3 runs to 16 residues. Per the germline V gene, CDR1 is LGHNA and CDR2 is YSLEER. V lost 1 base to trimming and J lost 1 base, with 11 bases between them. The DNA of the CDR3 is TGCGCCAGCAGCCAAGCCAGGTCGAGGTCCTACAATGAGCAGTTCTTC. Encoded protein: CASSQARSRSYNEQFF.

The gene calls are TRBV11-2 and TRBJ2-5; D may be TRBD2 (6 bases). The length of the CDR3 is 14 residues. Trimming pared 7 bases from V and 4 bases from J, leaving 16 bases between. CDR1 is SGHAT and CDR2 is FQNNGV in the germline V gene. CDR3 nucleotide sequence: TGTGCCAGCACCCAAACGGCGGGACTAGAGACCCAGTACTTC. Residues: CASTQTAGLETQYF.

In this sample, this clone turned up many times. This CDR3 is also generated by other DNA sequences in the sample. The V call is TRBV27, the J call TRBJ1-2, with D maybe TRBD1 (6 bases). V was cut by 2 bases and J by 4 bases, with 8 bases left in between. Germline CDR1 MNHEY, CDR2 SMNVEV (reference sequence). There are 13 residues in the CDR3. The CDR3 DNA follows: TGTGCCAGCAGTTTAGCACAGGGCTATGGCTACACCTTC. Translating gives CASSLAQGYGYTF.

This chain joins TRBV27 and TRBJ2-1; TRBD1 aligns across 11 bases. This CDR3 comprises 15 residues. The ends lost 4 bases at V and 6 bases at J; junction bases unmatched: 5. The germline V gene encodes CDR1 MNHEY and CDR2 SMNVEV (reference sequence). In DNA, the CDR3 is TGTGCCAGCAGTTCCGGGACAGGGGGGTCCAATGAGCAGTTCTTC. Translated: CASSSGTGGSNEQFF.

This clone has only a few counts. This sequence joins TRBV2 and TRBJ2-1, with D uncertain. The CDR3 spans 11 residues. Germline V lookup: CDR1 SNHLY, CDR2 FYNNEI. Trimming pared 6 bases from V and 3 bases from J, leaving 3 bases between. The CDR3: CASRIYNEQFF. The CDR3 DNA reads as TGTGCCAGCAGGATCTACAATGAGCAGTTCTTC.

This clone turned up a few times. The chain uses TRBV2 and TRBJ2-5; D is perhaps TRBD1 (5 bases). The CDR3 is made up of 14 amino acids. V gave up 8 bases and J gave up 5 bases, with 18 bases separating them. CDR1 and CDR2 from the germline V gene are SNHLY and FYNNEI. CDR3 nucleotides: TGTGCCAGCCTGGGGCGGAGTAGAGATGAGACCCAGTACTTC. Its translation is CASLGRSRDETQYF.

This rearrangement joins TRBV7-9 to TRBJ2-5, with TRBD2 matching 9 bases. V was pared by 1 base and J by 4 bases, with 10 bases of the junction left unmatched. CDR1 SEHNR and CDR2 FQNEAQ come from the germline V gene (reference sequence). The CDR3 is made up of 17 amino acids. CDR3 nucleotide sequence: TGTGCCAGCAGCTTAGTCAGATACGCAGCGGGGGGAGAGACCCAGTACTTC. Protein: CASSLVRYAAGGETQYF.

In its sample, this clone was seen once. The CDR3 loop reads CASSSTTGGAGSPLHF. In DNA form, the CDR3 reads TGCGCCAGCAGCTCTACGACAGGGGGCGCAGGTTCACCCCTCCACTTT. The chain couples TRBV5-1 to TRBJ1-6; 10 bases align to TRBD1. In germline, CDR1 is SGHRS, CDR2 YFSETQ. Unmatched junction bases numbered 9, after V lost 3 bases and J lost 9 bases. The CDR3 is 16 residues long. The full variable domain, completed using reference TRBV5-1 and TRBJ1-6, is KAGVTQTPRYLIKTRGQQVTLSCSPISGHRSVSWYQQTPGQGLQFLFEYFSETQRNKGNFPGRFSGRQFSNSRSEMNVSTLELGDSALYLCASSSTTGGAGSPLHFGNGTRLTVT.

This clone was seen a handful of times. The V gene is TRBV5-1, the J gene TRBJ1-1; 7 nucleotides line up with TRBD1. The CDR3 length is 15 residues. CDR1 is SGHRS, CDR2 YFSETQ, per germline. After removal of 0 bases from V and 3 bases from J, the junction contained 5 bases not matched to a gene. The CDR3 sequence: CASSLGRGLDTEAFF. Here the CDR3 DNA reads TGCGCCAGCAGCTTGGGCAGGGGGTTGGACACTGAAGCTTTCTTT. Based on the CDR3 plus reference TRBV5-1 and TRBJ1-1, the full variable domain is KAGVTQTPRYLIKTRGQQVTLSCSPISGHRSVSWYQQTPGQGLQFLFEYFSETQRNKGNFPGRFSGRQFSNSRSEMNVSTLELGDSALYLCASSLGRGLDTEAFFGQGTRLTVV.